The text below deals with one T cell receptor (beta chain). This clone was seen only a few times. Its antigen has not been determined. Nothing much larger sits one base from this clone, and base qualities are not available. This entry belongs to a study of T cells in narcolepsy (dated by TCRdb to the late 2010s). In the study overall: Healthy control donors were enrolled in the study alongside patients who had narcolepsy type 1 or type 2 (NT1, NT2). The study sought autoreactive T cells targeting hypocretin neuron self-antigens (hypocretin, TRIB2) in narcolepsy patients, using TCR Vbeta sequencing to track clonotypes in blood and CSF.

Points the paper makes about the study in general: Plots that compared CSF and blood CD4+ T cell clonotypes from the same patient highlighted HCRT-specific and TRIB2-specific autoreactive clonotypes. Autoreactive clonotypes were reported to be detected serially in the blood of the same patients and of different patients, but not in the blood of healthy controls. No sequences matching autoreactive T cell clones were contained in some blood memory CD4+ repertoires from patients and controls. Patients and controls had similar numbers of sequenced blood memory CD4+ clonotypes, with averages of around 41,000 in patients and some 33,000 in controls.

Taken from the germline V gene, the CDR1 and CDR2 loops are SGHNT and YENEEA. Unmatched junction bases come to 1, with V trimmed by 6 bases and J by 3 bases. The CDR3, from cysteine to phenylalanine, totals 13 residues. Only the CDR3 portion is preserved as DNA: 39 bases, with reading frame beginning at the first base. Receptors were amplified or captured by the immunoSEQ multiplex PCR assay. Not all clones reach the TCRdb copy of this immuneACCESS table, which keeps in-frame sequences only. Checked studies attribute under half of the gap to unresolved V genes and leave the rest unexplained. The sample table holds some 35,000 clones, of which 81% were seen once. Of the sample, about 2.5% is held by the ten largest clones. Memory CD4+ T cells were sorted ex vivo from peripheral blood of narcolepsy patients and healthy controls for TCR Vbeta sequencing.

The rearranged chain carries TRBV11-3 and TRBJ2-5, with 10 middle bases fitting TRBD1. The sequence was collected from a human donor in good health. Source material: memory (CD45RA-) CD4+ T cells from blood. In light of the paper, this sample's cell subset or site label describes: memory T cells sorted ex vivo from peripheral blood. The CDR3 in this case is CASRGTGEETQYF. The DNA reads TGTGCCAGCAGGGGGACAGGGGAAGAGACCCAGTACTTC.